What follows describes a single T cell receptor beta chain. These data are taken from a study of blood T cell repertoires in COVID-19. Overall study: The cDNA or gDNA used as material had been derived from T cells, B-cell-depleted T cells, or PBMCs.

Trimming removed 2 bases from V and 2 bases from J; junction bases left unmatched: 15. The CDR3 loop spans 20 amino acids. Assay used: immunoSEQ multiplex PCR; TCRdb lists only in-frame clones, some missing. Of 63,000 or so clones listed, more than 75% are singletons. The rearrangement links TRBV23-1 to TRBJ2-5, with 12 bases aligning to TRBD2. TRBV23-1 is known as an ORF, though its function is uncertain. What was sequenced was peripheral blood. The clonotype was recovered from a human donor in a cohort sampled during active COVID-19. For the CDR3, the DNA is TGCGCCAGCAGTCAAATAGGCTTGAAGAGACTAGCGGGGGTTCAAGAGACCCAGTACTTC. Its protein is CASSQIGLKRLAGVQETQYF.